These 2 T cell receptor beta chains originate from one sample sequenced in a study of Graves' ophthalmopathy and Graves' hyperthyroidism (dated by TCRdb to the late 2010s). The listed sequencing device is Illumina HiSeq 2000. For repertoire sequencing, TCR beta CDR3 regions were amplified from RNA transcripts. A first-round RT-PCR used HTBI primers with the Qiagen OneStep RT-PCR kit, followed by a second-round multiplex PCR, size selection and purification. TCRdb ran its own pipeline on the public reads, namely fastp trimming at Q25 and MiXCR clone calling, and kept in-frame beta chains. Entries are consolidated by CDR3 protein sequence, retaining the most common genes and DNA. For this sample the table gives approximately 540,000 distinct CDR3 sequences, of which under 45% were detected only once. Of the sample, roughly 4.5% falls within the top ten clones. Sequenced: peripheral blood or thyroid tissue (not recorded which). The receptors shown here come from an adult man with Graves' hyperthyroidism.

The sample holds many counts of this clonotype. The chain recombines TRBV29-1 with TRBJ1-1, with D unresolved. V lost 6 bases to trimming and J lost 1 base, with 6 bases between them. Per the germline V gene, CDR1 is SQVTM and CDR2 is ANQGSEA. The CDR3 runs 11 residues. The CDR3 protein is CSVRRNTEAFF. The CDR3 DNA reads as TGCAGCGTACGTAGGAACACTGAAGCTTTCTTT.

This clonotype was seen many times. The gene calls are TRBV25-1 and TRBJ1-1; a weak D match, TRBD1 (6 bases). V gave up 7 bases and J gave up 11 bases, with 17 bases separating them. This CDR3 comprises 12 residues. CDR1 is MGHDK, CDR2 SYGVNS, per germline. The CDR3: CASMGTTRGAFF. As DNA, the CDR3 is TGTGCCAGCATGGGGACAACTCGCGGGGCTTTCTTT.